One sample yielded the 8 T cell receptor beta chains listed below, sequenced in a study of cytomegalovirus exposure and HLA in healthy donors. In the PCR, 60 Vbeta and 13 Jbeta primers were used. Sequencing used immunoSEQ multiplex PCR; TCRdb keeps in-frame clones, though not all of them. The sample shows around 210,000 clones, more than 70% of them seen only once. Sample: PBMCs. Source of these receptors: a boy aged 10-17 years in good health and CMV-seronegative.

The rearrangement joins TRBV9 to TRBJ1-4; D possibly corresponds to TRBD1 (6 bases). Germline values: CDR1 SGDLS, CDR2 YYNGEE. The CDR3 runs to 15 residues. V was pared by 0 bases and J by 10 bases, with 16 bases between. The CDR3 DNA reads as TGTGCCAGCAGCGTAGCCACAGGGCGGGTAGGAAAACTGTTTTTT. Translation: CASSVATGRVGKLFF. The full variable domain, in which reference TRBV9 and TRBJ1-4 provide the parts outside the CDR3, is DSGVTQTPKHLITATGQRVTLRCSPRSGDLSVYWYQQSLDQGLQFLIQYYNGEERAKGNILERFSAQQFPDLHSELNLSSLELGDSALYFCASSVATGRVGKLFFGSGTQLSVL.

The chain has TRBV2 and TRBJ1-3; D gene uncertain. In germline, CDR1 is SNHLY, CDR2 FYNNEI. The CDR3 runs to 15 residues. V was cut by 6 bases and J by 2 bases, with 14 bases left in between. The CDR3 loop reads CASSIDGRPGNTIYF. CDR3 nucleotides: TGTGCCAGCAGCATTGACGGGAGGCCTGGAAACACCATATATTTT.

The rearrangement joins TRBV18 to TRBJ1-1; 9 bases align to TRBD1. With V trimmed by 2 bases and J by 10 bases, 14 bases remained unmatched. This CDR3 spans 16 amino acids. Germline CDR1 and CDR2: KGHSH and LQKENI. CDR3 amino acids: CASSPTGTGLVRGAFF. The CDR3 DNA is TGTGCCAGCTCACCAACCGGGACAGGGCTCGTACGGGGAGCTTTCTTT.

The chain employs TRBV10-1 and TRBJ2-7; no firm D call. In germline, CDR1 is WNHNN, CDR2 SYGVQD (reference sequence). The CDR3 runs to 13 residues. V dropped 0 bases and J dropped 10 bases, with 13 bases sitting between them. CDR3 amino acids: CASSESTTVRQYF. The CDR3 nucleotides read TGCGCCAGCAGTGAGTCGACAACAGTTCGACAGTACTTC.

The genes are TRBV5-4 and TRBJ2-5, with a possible D match to TRBD2 (7 bases). The J call may be incorrect, as the DNA end agrees better with TRBJ2-7. Germline loops: CDR1 SGHNT, CDR2 YYREEE (reference sequence). The CDR3 extends over 15 amino acids. The CDR3 here is CASSARGRSAYEQYF. For the CDR3, the DNA is TGTGCCAGCAGTGCGCGGGGGCGTTCCGCCTACGAGCAGTACTTC.

The genes are TRBV18 and TRBJ2-7, with 11 bases fitting TRBD1. The trim removed 3 bases at V and 0 bases at J, leaving 4 bases unmatched. The length of the CDR3 is 16 residues. Germline loops: CDR1 KGHSH, CDR2 LQKENI. CDR3 region: CASSPLGTGGSYEQYF. The CDR3, as DNA: TGTGCCAGCTCACCCCTCGGGACAGGGGGCTCCTACGAGCAGTACTTC.

The table lists this clone with a count of one. The chain uses TRBV18 and TRBJ1-5; TRBD1 matches 8 bases. J was trimmed by 6 bases and V by 3 bases; bases with no gene match: 4. The CDR3 spans 14 residues. The germline CDR1 and CDR2 sequences are KGHSH and LQKENI. CDR3 DNA: TGTGCCAGCTCACCGCAGGGGGCCAGTCAGCCCCAGCATTTT. This codes for CASSPQGASQPQHF.

The rearrangement links TRBV13 to TRBJ1-1, with 8 bases identical to TRBD1. The J segment lost 6 bases and the V segment lost 4 bases, leaving 16 bases of the junction unmatched. This CDR3 has 17 amino acids. Germline V gene sequence: CDR1 PRHDT, CDR2 FYEKMQ (reference sequence). In DNA form, the CDR3 reads TGTGCCAGCAGCTCCCGTCTTCGACAGGGGCGTACCCCTGAAGCTTTCTTT. It is translated as CASSSRLRQGRTPEAFF.